This T cell receptor beta chain appears in the sequencing data of a study of T cell repertoires in cytomegalovirus infection. Each CDR3 protein is one row after TCRdb ran MiXCR on the reads. The sample records about 300,000 distinct CDR3 sequences, roughly 9.3% being singletons. Germline V CDR1 and CDR2: MNHEY, SVGEGT. J lost 5 bases, V lost 6 bases, and 12 bases had no gene match. CDR3 length: 17 residues. There are many counts of this clonotype. This receptor was taken from a human donor in good health (CMV status not recorded). Some clones in this sample may be carry-over from other donors' samples. The sample comprised PBMCs. The chain couples TRBV6-2 or TRBV6-3 to TRBJ2-1; 11 bases line up with TRBD2. CDR3 region: CASRNDRLAGGHNEQFF. The CDR3 DNA is TGTGCCAGCAGAAACGATCGGCTAGCGGGGGGCCACAATGAGCAGTTCTTC.